Listed below are T cell receptor beta chains from one sample, sequenced in a study of CD8+CD57+ T cells in acquired aplastic anemia. TCRdb called the reads again in MiXCR, with one record for every CDR3 protein. Among approximately 200,000 distinct CDR3 sequences, about 53% were seen once, and the ten largest hold about 17%. Sequencing used sorted CD4+, CD8+, or CD8+CD57+ T cells (not recorded which) from PBMCs. The receptors derive from a human donor in good health, serving as a control. CDR3s include the opening cysteine and the closing phenylalanine or tryptophan. D genes are given only for firm matches. Size is stated for part of the rows, as once, few or many counts, or as a class when the clone is expanded.

clone_size	cdr3_length	d_call	v_call	j_call	cdr3_aa	cdr3_nt
many	15	NA	TRBV12-3/TRBV12-4	TRBJ2-1	CASSFQRGRGDEQFF	TGTGCCAGCAGTTTTCAGCGGGGCAGGGGGGATGAGCAGTTCTTC
NA	17	TRBD1	TRBV4-2	TRBJ1-2	CASSQGTGTGIFYGYTF	TGTGCCAGCAGCCAAGGGACAGGGACCGGAATCTTCTATGGCTACACCTTC
NA	16	TRBD1	TRBV2	TRBJ1-5	CASRDGQGSGNQPQHF	TGTGCCAGCAGGGACGGACAGGGTTCGGGCAATCAGCCCCAGCATTTT
NA	13	NA	TRBV7-2	TRBJ1-2	CASSIVGVGGYTF	TGTGCCAGTAGTATAGTGGGTGTCGGTGGCTACACCTTC
once	14	NA	TRBV20-1	TRBJ1-2	CSARWGARNYGYTF	TGCAGTGCTAGGTGGGGGGCCCGGAACTATGGCTACACCTTC
once	16	NA	TRBV19	TRBJ1-1	CASSSLPQGPNTEAFF	TGTGCCAGCAGCTCTCTCCCACAGGGACCGAACACTGAAGCTTTCTTT
NA	15	NA	TRBV20-1	TRBJ2-3	CSARGVAGRIDTQYF	TGCAGTGCGAGAGGGGTGGCTGGACGCATAGATACGCAGTATTTT
NA	12	NA	TRBV10-2	TRBJ1-1	CAISDSGIEAFF	TGCGCCATCAGTGACAGTGGAATCGAAGCTTTCTTT
few	12	NA	TRBV20-1	TRBJ1-2	CSARDKAYGYTF	TGCAGTGCTAGAGATAAGGCCTATGGCTACACCTTC
NA	13	NA	TRBV24-1	TRBJ2-5	CATSDRRQETQYF	TGTGCCACCAGTGACCGTAGACAAGAGACCCAGTACTTC
NA	12	NA	TRBV29-1	TRBJ1-1	CSVRRRGTEAFF	TGCAGCGTCCGAAGGAGGGGCACTGAAGCTTTCTTT
NA	12	NA	TRBV12-3/TRBV12-4	TRBJ1-5	CASSPPSQPQHF	TGTGCCAGCAGTCCGCCCTCTCAGCCCCAGCATTTT
NA	15	TRBD2	TRBV11-2	TRBJ2-3	CASSPWGLDANTQYF	TGTGCCAGCAGCCCCTGGGGACTAGATGCTAATACGCAGTATTTT
many	16	NA	TRBV20-1	TRBJ2-7	CSASPGTGALPYEQYF	TGCAGTGCTAGCCCGGGCACGGGGGCGTTACCCTACGAGCAGTACTTC
medium-sized	11	NA	TRBV19	TRBJ2-2	CASRQRRELFF	TGTGCCAGTAGGCAGCGTCGGGAGCTGTTTTTT
many	13	NA	TRBV10-3	TRBJ1-4	CAISETSVEKLFF	TGTGCCATCAGTGAGACCTCGGTTGAAAAACTGTTTTTT
NA	12	NA	TRBV29-1	TRBJ2-7	CSVRDGAYEQYF	TGCAGCGTCCGGGACGGAGCCTACGAGCAGTACTTC
NA	15	NA	TRBV10-3	TRBJ1-2	CAISTRAGQDYGYTF	TGTGCCATCAGTACTCGAGCGGGGCAGGACTATGGCTACACCTTC
NA	15	TRBD2	TRBV7-2	TRBJ2-3	CASSLVAGNSYEQYF	TGTGCCAGCAGCTTGGTAGCGGGGAACTCCTACGAGCAGTACTTT
NA	13	TRBD1	TRBV10-3	TRBJ1-5	CAIRFDRGQPQHF	TGTGCCATCAGGTTTGACAGGGGGCAGCCCCAGCATTTT
NA	15	NA	TRBV24-1	TRBJ1-2	CATSDFGASSFGYTF	TGTGCCACCAGTGATTTTGGGGCTTCGTCGTTTGGCTACACCTTC
NA	17	TRBD1	TRBV7-3	TRBJ2-2	CASPHNQGQGLTGELFF	TGTGCCAGCCCTCACAACCAGGGACAGGGACTCACCGGGGAGCTGTTTTTT
NA	15	NA	TRBV19	TRBJ1-1	CASSIGGDMNTEAFF	TGTGCCAGTAGTATAGGGGGCGATATGAACACTGAAGCTTTCTTT
many	14	NA	TRBV7-9	TRBJ2-5	CASSLSWGQETQYF	TGTGCCAGCAGCCTTAGTTGGGGTCAAGAGACCCAGTACTTC
NA	10	NA	TRBV2	TRBJ2-3	CATNTDTQYF	TGTGCCACAAACACAGATACGCAGTATTTT
NA	15	NA	TRBV7-2	TRBJ1-6	CASSLGRANNSPLHF	TGTGCCAGCAGCTTAGGACGAGCCAATAACTCACCCCTCCACTTT
NA	15	TRBD1	TRBV9	TRBJ2-1	CASSVGDREYNEQFF	TGTGCCAGCAGCGTAGGGGACAGGGAGTACAATGAGCAGTTCTTC
NA	15	NA	TRBV9	TRBJ1-3	CASSVGSGSGNTIYF	TGTGCCAGCAGCGTAGGATCGGGTTCTGGAAACACCATATATTTT
many	15	TRBD1	TRBV6-5	TRBJ1-6	CASSDRVPDNSPLHF	TGTGCCAGCAGCGACAGGGTACCAGATAATTCACCCCTCCACTTT
many	19	TRBD1	TRBV9	TRBJ2-2	CASSVALPQGAANTGELFF	TGTGCCAGCAGCGTAGCCCTTCCTCAGGGGGCAGCGAACACCGGGGAGCTGTTTTTT
NA	19	TRBD2	TRBV7-3	TRBJ2-7	CASSAQPGLAGESSYEQYF	TGTGCCAGCAGTGCGCAACCGGGACTAGCGGGGGAAAGCTCCTACGAGCAGTACTTC
NA	13	NA	TRBV7-6	TRBJ1-6	CASSLGVSSPLHF	TGTGCCAGCAGCTTAGGAGTCTCCTCCCCCCTCCACTTT
few	15	NA	TRBV4-1	TRBJ2-5	CASSPGPTPRETQYF	TGTGCCAGCAGCCCCGGGCCCACCCCAAGGGAGACCCAGTACTTC
NA	12	NA	TRBV10-3	TRBJ1-6	CAISGLDSPLHF	TGTGCCATCAGTGGATTAGATTCACCCCTCCACTTT
many	16	TRBD1	TRBV6-6	TRBJ1-2	CASSPVRDRGHEGYTF	TGTGCCAGCAGTCCAGTAAGGGACAGGGGACATGAAGGCTACACCTTC
NA	14	TRBD1	TRBV10-3	TRBJ2-3	CASVPGQDTDTQYF	TGTGCCAGTGTACCGGGACAGGACACAGATACGCAGTATTTT
NA	16	NA	TRBV27	TRBJ2-5	CASSFRISGEGETQYF	TGTGCCAGCAGTTTTCGTATCTCCGGGGAAGGAGAGACCCAGTACTTC
NA	14	NA	TRBV7-9	TRBJ1-1	CASTWRGASTEAFF	TGTGCCAGCACCTGGCGGGGGGCGAGCACTGAAGCTTTCTTT
few	14	TRBD2	TRBV19	TRBJ2-3	CASSVGLGADTQYF	TGTGCCAGTAGTGTTGGACTAGGGGCAGATACGCAGTATTTT